Presented here are 22 T cell receptor beta chains from one specimen sequenced in a study of T-cell reconstitution after alpha-beta-depleted transplantation in children. Unique molecular identifiers tagged the TCRbeta library. TCRdb re-analysed the PCR reads in MiXCR, keeping a single row per CDR3 protein. The repertoire has 55,000 to 90,000 distinct CDR3 sequences, 4.9% of them found once; the top ten carry 15% to 20%. The sample consisted of PBMCs, mostly from graft donor cells, taken 180 days after TCRalphabeta/CD19-depleted stem cell transplant. The receptors come from a boy under two years old who had a stem cell transplant for acute myeloid leukemia, so the T cells may come from the graft donor.

The sample holds many counts of this clonotype. The V call is TRBV27, the J call TRBJ2-5; D is uncertain. Trimming took 1 base from V and 6 from J, leaving 9 bases between them. This CDR3 is 13 amino acids long. CDR1 and CDR2 (germline): MNHEY, SMNVEV (reference sequence). CDR3: CASSLYPFQTQYF. Written as DNA, the CDR3 is TGTGCCAGCAGTTTATACCCATTTCAGACCCAGTACTTC.

Ten or more counts support this clonotype. The V and J genes are TRBV5-1 and TRBJ2-2; D is undetermined. This CDR3 comprises 13 residues. The germline CDR1 and CDR2 sequences are SGHRS and YFSETQ. Trimming cost V 4 bases and J 1 base, with 5 bases left between them. CDR3 loop: CASSPENTGELFF. In DNA form, the CDR3 reads TGCGCCAGCAGCCCCGAGAACACCGGGGAGCTGTTTTTT.

This clonotype was observed many times. The chain joins TRBV29-1 to TRBJ1-4; 7 bases match TRBD1. Looked up from germline, CDR1 is SQVTM and CDR2 is ANQGSEA. With 6 bases clipped from V and 4 bases from J, the junction kept 5 bases outside the gene matches. The CDR3 is 13 residues long. The CDR3 is CSVGQAINEKLFF. As DNA, the CDR3 is TGCAGCGTAGGACAGGCGATTAATGAAAAACTGTTTTTT.

This clonotype was seen ten or more times. The chain carries TRBV10-3 and TRBJ1-1, with D uncertain. Germline V gene sequence: CDR1 ENHRY, CDR2 SYGVKD. This CDR3 spans 13 amino acids. The V end lost 7 bases, the J end lost 1 base, and 10 bases lay between the germline ends. In DNA, the CDR3 is TGTGCCATCAAAGGACCGTCGAACACTGAAGCTTTCTTT. It specifies CAIKGPSNTEAFF.

This clonotype was recorded many times. V usage is TRBV20-1 and J usage is TRBJ1-6; no reliable D call. This CDR3 is 13 amino acids long. Trimming took off 3 bases at V and 6 bases at J, with 9 bases between the two ends. Per germline, CDR1 DFQATT and CDR2 SNEGSKA (reference sequence). The CDR3 DNA follows: TGCAGTGCTAGTGACGTTTCTAATTCACCCCTCCACTTT. The encoded protein is CSASDVSNSPLHF.

This chain links TRBV30 with TRBJ1-5, with D tentatively TRBD1 (6 bases). Germline CDR1 GTSNPN, CDR2 SVGIG (reference sequence). CDR3 length: 13 residues. Between the trimmed V and J ends, which lost 4 bases and 7 bases, there was a span of 14 bases. The CDR3 protein is CAWNRGARQPQHF. The CDR3 DNA reads as TGTGCCTGGAACCGGGGGGCAAGGCAGCCCCAGCATTTT. The whole variable domain, filled in from reference TRBV30 and TRBJ1-5, reads SQTIHQWPATLVQPVGSPLSLECTVEGTSNPNLYWYRQAAGRGLQLLFYSVGIGQISSEVPQNLSASRPQDRQFILSSKKLLLSDSGFYLCAWNRGARQPQHFGDGTRLSIL.

This clonotype was found many times. The V gene is TRBV29-1, the J gene TRBJ2-7; D gene ambiguous. The CDR3 sequence is 12 residues long. The germline V and J ends were trimmed by 7 bases and 0 bases, with 10 bases remaining between them. The germline CDR1 and CDR2 sequences are SQVTM and ANQGSEA. This CDR3 reads CSATTSSYEQYF. CDR3 nucleotides: TGCAGCGCAACCACGAGCTCCTACGAGCAGTACTTC.

This clonotype has a count of ten or more. The CDR3 reads CASSTPDRVSYNEQFF. The CDR3, as DNA: TGTGCCAGCAGCACCCCCGACAGAGTCTCCTACAATGAGCAGTTCTTC. The chain is built from TRBV7-9 and TRBJ2-1; D might be TRBD1 (5 bases). The CDR3 covers 16 residues. Trimming removed 5 bases from V and 0 bases from J, with 14 bases in between. CDR1 and CDR2 (germline): SEHNR, FQNEAQ (reference sequence).

This clonotype was recorded at least ten times. V usage is TRBV4-3 and J usage is TRBJ2-1; D may be TRBD2 (7 bases). V was shortened by 3 bases and J by 5 bases, with 14 bases between the two germline ends. The germline gives CDR1 LGHNA, CDR2 YSLEER. The CDR3 is 15 residues long. CDR3 residues: CASSQPGGLDNEQFF. CDR3 DNA sequence: TGCGCCAGCAGCCAGCCGGGGGGCCTTGACAATGAGCAGTTCTTC.

V gene TRBV19 combines with J gene TRBJ1-5; 8 positions agree with TRBD1. The germline V gene encodes CDR1 LNHDA and CDR2 SQIVND (reference sequence). The CDR3 totals 15 residues. With V trimmed by 3 bases and J by 8 bases, 9 bases remained unmatched. For the CDR3, the DNA is TGTGCCAGTAGTATCCGGACAGGGAGGTACAAGCCCCAGCATTTT. Protein product: CASSIRTGRYKPQHF. The full variable domain, with the rest looked up from reference TRBV19 and TRBJ1-5, is DGGITQSPKYLFRKEGQNVTLSCEQNLNHDAMYWYRQDPGQGLRLIYYSQIVNDFQKGDIAEGYSVSREKKESFPLTVTSAQKNPTAFYLCASSIRTGRYKPQHFGDGTRLSIL.

The rearrangement joins TRBV5-4 to TRBJ2-5; 9 bases match TRBD2. This CDR3 comprises 15 residues. Germline trimming cut 0 bases from V and 5 bases from J; bases unmatched to any gene: 5. Looked up from germline, CDR1 is SGHNT and CDR2 is YYREEE (reference sequence). In nucleotides, the CDR3 is TGTGCCAGCAGCTTGGAACTAGCGGGCTCGGAGACCCAGTACTTC. Its protein product is CASSLELAGSETQYF.

Many counts were recorded for this clonotype. V and J are TRBV29-1 and TRBJ2-6; possibly TRBD1 for D (5 bases). The CDR3 covers 17 residues. V lost 4 bases and J 0 bases, leaving 16 bases between the germline ends. The germline V gene has CDR1 SQVTM and CDR2 ANQGSEA. The CDR3 reads CSVVETQGSSGANVLTF. The CDR3 coding sequence is TGCAGCGTTGTTGAGACGCAGGGTAGCTCTGGGGCCAACGTCCTGACTTTC.

The rearrangement uses TRBV5-4 and TRBJ2-7, with TRBD2 matching 9 bases. In germline, CDR1 is SGHNT, CDR2 YYREEE (reference sequence). CDR3 length: 13 amino acids. Losses at the gene ends were 4 bases for V and 6 bases for J; bases not matched to a gene: 5. In DNA, the CDR3 is TGTGCCAGCAGCCGAGCGGGGGGTGTCGAGCAGTACTTC. It specifies CASSRAGGVEQYF.

This clonotype was recorded at least ten times. The chain couples TRBV27 to TRBJ2-2; D gene unclear. V was clipped by 1 base and J by 6 bases, with 3 bases between them. There are 12 residues in the CDR3. Looked up from germline, CDR1 is MNHEY and CDR2 is SMNVEV (reference sequence). The CDR3 region is CASSLWAGELFF. CDR3 DNA: TGTGCCAGCAGTTTATGGGCCGGGGAGCTGTTTTTT.

The chain links TRBV20-1 to TRBJ1-1; TRBD1 matches at 7 bases. The CDR3 is 15 residues long. Trimming removed 0 bases from V and 1 base from J; junction bases left unmatched: 5. Germline CDR1 reads DFQATT; CDR2 reads SNEGSKA (reference sequence). For the CDR3, the DNA is TGCAGTGCTAGAGATTTCACAGGGGCGAACACTGAAGCTTTCTTT. This translates into CSARDFTGANTEAFF.

This clonotype was detected ten times or more. The V and J genes are TRBV12-3 or TRBV12-4 and TRBJ2-1; maybe TRBD2 (6 bases). This CDR3 comprises 14 residues. Trimming removed 3 bases at V and 4 bases at J, with 10 bases between. For the CDR3, the DNA is TGTGCCAGCAGTTTGCGGGGATCATACAATGAGCAGTTCTTC. This codes for CASSLRGSYNEQFF.

In this sample, this clonotype turned up many times. The V and J genes are TRBV6-2 or TRBV6-3 and TRBJ2-1; 14 positions agree with TRBD2. Germline assignment: CDR1 MNHEY and CDR2 SVGEGT. This CDR3 has 20 amino acids. J was trimmed by 0 bases and V by 2 bases; bases with no gene match: 9. The CDR3 DNA follows: TGTGCCAGCAGTTACCCTTCGACTAGCGGGGGGGCGAGCTCCTACAATGAGCAGTTCTTC. Translating gives CASSYPSTSGGASSYNEQFF.

This clonotype has ten or more counts. CDR3 sequence (DNA): TGTGCCAGCAGCGAACAGGGGGCCTATAATTCACCCCTCCACTTT. Protein sequence: CASSEQGAYNSPLHF. V gene TRBV12-3 or TRBV12-4 combines with J gene TRBJ1-6; 8 nucleotides align to TRBD1. The CDR3 length is 15 residues. V lost 6 bases and J lost 2; bases outside the gene matches: 3.

This clonotype was seen ten or more times. This sequence joins TRBV20-1 and TRBJ2-5; the match to TRBD1 covers 9 bases. There are 14 residues in the CDR3. Per the germline V gene, CDR1 is DFQATT and CDR2 is SNEGSKA (reference sequence). V lost 5 bases and J lost 4; bases outside the gene matches: 8. The CDR3 loop is CSAPPWDRAETQYF. In nucleotides, the CDR3 is TGCAGTGCTCCGCCCTGGGACAGGGCAGAGACCCAGTACTTC.

This clonotype has ten or more counts. The chain employs TRBV7-9 and TRBJ2-3; 9 nucleotides line up with TRBD2. CDR3 length: 17 amino acids. The ends lost 1 base at V and 7 bases at J; junction bases unmatched: 12. Germline V gene lookup returns CDR1 SEHNR and CDR2 FQNEAQ (reference sequence). In DNA, the CDR3 is TGTGCCAGCAGCTTAGTGGAGACCTCAGCGGGGGGTAATACGCAGTATTTT. It encodes CASSLVETSAGGNTQYF. Together with reference TRBV7-9 and TRBJ2-3, the CDR3 gives the full variable domain: DTGVSQNPRHKITKRGQNVTFRCDPISEHNRLYWYRQTLGQGPEFLTYFQNEAQLEKSRLLSDRFSAERPKGSFSTLEIQRTEQGDSAMYLCASSLVETSAGGNTQYFGPGTRLTVL.

In its sample, this clonotype was seen many times. The V call is TRBV6-2 or TRBV6-3, the J call TRBJ2-3, with a tentative D call TRBD1 (6 bases). The V and J ends lost 8 bases and 2 bases respectively, with 20 bases between them. The CDR3 is made up of 16 amino acids. The germline CDR1 and CDR2 sequences are MNHEY and SVGEGT. In DNA, the CDR3 is TGTGCCAGCGGCCCTGAAATCCGGGACATCACAGATACGCAGTATTTT. It encodes CASGPEIRDITDTQYF.

This clonotype was seen at least ten times. The chain joins TRBV12-3 or TRBV12-4 to TRBJ1-5; D gene unclear. Trimming took off 6 bases at V and 7 bases at J, with 16 bases between the two ends. The CDR3 has 14 residues. CDR3 in DNA: TGTGCCAGCAGCCCCTCCTCGAGGGCCCAGCCCCAGCATTTT. This gives the protein CASSPSSRAQPQHF.